Each of the 24 T cell receptor beta chains below was sequenced from the same sample in a study of a mutant IDH1 vaccine in newly diagnosed glioma. The time point is: week 23, last vaccination. Each dose of the vaccine consisted of 300 ug of mutant IDH1 20-mer peptide, with topical imiquimod. For these TCRs, the target antigens are not known. Only in-frame clones appear in the TCRdb table, and some are missing; sequencing was by immunoSEQ multiplex PCR. The sample yields over 50,000 clones, about 80% seen once. Material: PBMCs, obtained from a glioma patient whose treatment included an IDH1 peptide vaccine. The receptors shown here come from a man younger than 35 with glioma.

This clone was detected once. V is TRBV7-6 and J is TRBJ2-2; 7 bases are shared with TRBD1. CDR1 SGHVS and CDR2 FNYEAQ come from the germline V gene. With 6 bases clipped from V and 4 bases from J, the junction kept 5 bases outside the gene matches. The CDR3 totals 14 residues. In DNA, the CDR3 is TGTGCCAGCAGTGACAGGGCGAGCACCGGGGAGCTGTTTTTT. Encoded protein: CASSDRASTGELFF.

This sequence joins TRBV6-4 and TRBJ1-1; the match to TRBD1 covers 12 bases. Germline lookup yields CDR1 MRHNA and CDR2 SNTAGT. The CDR3 is made up of 17 amino acids. With V trimmed by 2 bases and J by 5 bases, 9 bases remained unmatched. The CDR3 nucleotides read TGTGCCAGCAGTGACGAGTACGGGACAGGGGGCGAAACTGAAGCTTTCTTT. As protein: CASSDEYGTGGETEAFF.

This sequence joins TRBV2 and TRBJ2-7; a weak D match, TRBD2 (5 bases). With 5 bases removed from V and 3 bases from J, the gap between germline ends came to 8 bases. The germline V gene encodes CDR1 SNHLY and CDR2 FYNNEI. This CDR3 spans 12 amino acids. The CDR3 bases are TGTGCCAGCAGTAGGACTGTCTACGAGCAGTACTTC. Translation: CASSRTVYEQYF.

The chain combines TRBV7-2 with TRBJ1-2; D perhaps matches TRBD1 (5 bases). The CDR3 is 14 amino acids. Germline values: CDR1 SGHTA, CDR2 FQGNSA. The ends were cut back, 1 base at V and 7 bases at J, with 13 bases in the middle. The DNA of the CDR3 is TGTGCCAGCAGCTTAGACAGGCTTCGGGGTGGCTACACCTTC. Protein sequence: CASSLDRLRGGYTF.

This chain connects TRBV27 to TRBJ1-2; D call uncertain. The V end was cut by 6 bases, the J end by 8 bases, with 22 bases between. The CDR3 extends over 15 amino acids. Looked up from germline, CDR1 is MNHEY and CDR2 is SMNVEV (reference sequence). This CDR3 reads CASSPLKEGRRGYTF. The CDR3 DNA reads as TGTGCCAGCAGCCCACTTAAGGAGGGCCGACGAGGCTACACCTTC.

The V gene is TRBV4-1, the J gene TRBJ1-1, with D unclear. CDR1 is MGHRA and CDR2 is YSYEKL in the germline V gene. The CDR3 is 15 residues long. V was cut by 1 base and J by 1 base, with 10 bases left in between. The CDR3 bases are TGCGCCAGCAGCCAAGCTTACTCAGGGAACACTGAAGCTTTCTTT. Translating gives CASSQAYSGNTEAFF.

This chain links TRBV27 with TRBJ2-7, with TRBD2 identical over 11 bases. Germline CDR1 and CDR2: MNHEY and SMNVEV (reference sequence). J gave up 4 bases and V 1 base, and 3 bases lay outside the gene matches. This CDR3 contains 15 residues. The CDR3 region is CASSLFLAGGYEQYF. CDR3 sequence (DNA): TGTGCCAGCAGTTTATTCCTAGCGGGAGGTTACGAGCAGTACTTC.

The V gene is TRBV4-2, the J gene TRBJ2-2, with D tentatively TRBD2 (6 bases). The CDR3 consists of 19 residues. Germline lookup yields CDR1 LGHNA and CDR2 YNFKEQ. The ends were cut back, 0 bases at V and 7 bases at J, with 24 bases in the middle. The CDR3 sequence: CASSQDFLGTVFGSGELFF. CDR3 bases: TGTGCCAGCAGCCAAGATTTTCTCGGGACTGTGTTTGGGAGCGGGGAGCTGTTTTTT.

This CDR3 is CASSLVTSGYETQYF. The CDR3 region has the DNA TGTGCCAGCAGCTTAGTTACTAGCGGGTATGAGACCCAGTACTTC. The J gene is TRBJ2-5, the V gene TRBV7-2, with 9 nucleotides matching TRBD2. CDR1 is SGHTA, CDR2 FQGNSA, per germline. The trim removed 1 base at V and 5 bases at J, leaving 5 bases unmatched. The CDR3 length is 15 residues.

The chain uses TRBV2 and TRBJ2-7; D is uncertain. Germline CDR1 SNHLY, CDR2 FYNNEI. CDR3 size: 15 residues. Trimming left V 0 bases short and J 4 bases short, with 13 bases between. In DNA form, the CDR3 reads TGTGCCAGCAGTGAAGCTAGGAGCAGCCGGTACGAGCAGTACTTC. This codes for CASSEARSSRYEQYF.

The chain combines TRBV30 with TRBJ1-2, with 7 bases that match TRBD1. This CDR3 has 13 residues. The germline V gene has CDR1 GTSNPN and CDR2 SVGIG (reference sequence). V shed 2 bases and J 4 bases; nucleotides not matched to a gene: 4. In DNA, the CDR3 is TGTGCCTGGAGTAGGGGGCTTGGCTATGGCTACACCTTC. Amino acid sequence: CAWSRGLGYGYTF.

The chain couples TRBV6-5 to TRBJ1-1; D gene uncertain. Trimming stripped 2 bases from V and 4 bases from J, with 8 bases between. There are 13 residues in the CDR3. Germline CDR1 reads MNHEY; CDR2 reads SVGAGI. This CDR3 reads CASSYVVSTEAFF. CDR3 bases: TGTGCCAGCAGTTACGTGGTTAGCACTGAAGCTTTCTTT.

This chain joins TRBV7-2 and TRBJ2-7; D is possibly TRBD1 (6 bases). The ends were cut back, 4 bases at V and 3 bases at J, with 13 bases in the middle. This CDR3 comprises 14 residues. Germline V gene data show CDR1 as SGHTA and CDR2 as FQGNSA. CDR3 loop: CASSSQTGYYEQYF. CDR3 nucleotide sequence: TGTGCCAGCAGCTCCCAAACAGGGTACTACGAGCAGTACTTC.

The V gene is TRBV30, the J gene TRBJ1-3; a weak D match, TRBD1 (6 bases). The CDR3 has 18 amino acids. Germline CDR1 is GTSNPN and CDR2 is SVGIG (reference sequence). Trimming pared 1 base from V and 0 bases from J, leaving 19 bases between. CDR3 sequence (DNA): TGTGCCTGGAGTGGATTAAAAGGACAGTCTCTCTCTGGAAACACCATATATTTT. This gives the protein CAWSGLKGQSLSGNTIYF.

The chain has TRBV19 and TRBJ2-7, with D perhaps matching TRBD1 (7 bases). The length of the CDR3 is 16 residues. The germline V gene has CDR1 LNHDA and CDR2 SQIVND (reference sequence). Trimming pared 2 bases from V and 6 bases from J, leaving 20 bases between. The CDR3: CASSINSGVGTAEQYF. The CDR3, as DNA: TGTGCCAGTAGTATAAACTCGGGGGTTGGGACAGCCGAGCAGTACTTC. Complete variable domain (other parts from reference TRBV19 and TRBJ2-7): DGGITQSPKYLFRKEGQNVTLSCEQNLNHDAMYWYRQDPGQGLRLIYYSQIVNDFQKGDIAEGYSVSREKKESFPLTVTSAQKNPTAFYLCASSINSGVGTAEQYFGPGTRLTVT.

The chain carries TRBV5-1 and TRBJ2-7; 9 bases are a match to TRBD2. CDR3 length equals 14 residues. With V trimmed by 2 bases and J by 2 bases, 2 bases remained unmatched. CDR1 is SGHRS, CDR2 YFSETQ, per germline. CDR3 nucleotides: TGCGCCAGCAGCTTAGCGGGAGGAACCTACGAGCAGTACTTC. Translated: CASSLAGGTYEQYF.

The V call is TRBV19, the J call TRBJ2-7, with 12 bases that match TRBD2. This CDR3 region has 18 residues. Germline V gene data show CDR1 as LNHDA and CDR2 as SQIVND (reference sequence). The J segment lost 3 bases and the V segment lost 4 bases, leaving 13 bases of the junction unmatched. The CDR3 region is CASSRTTLSLAGGYEQYF. As DNA, the CDR3 is TGTGCCAGTAGTAGAACAACACTTTCACTAGCGGGAGGCTACGAGCAGTACTTC.

The chain couples TRBV9 to TRBJ1-3, with 7 bases aligning to TRBD1. V gave up 0 bases and J gave up 4 bases; unmatched junction bases: 4. Looked up from germline, CDR1 is SGDLS and CDR2 is YYNGEE. This CDR3 is built from 15 residues. CDR3 amino acids: CASSVAPTGGNTIYF. The CDR3 DNA sequence: TGTGCCAGCAGCGTAGCTCCGACAGGGGGAAACACCATATATTTT.

V usage is TRBV12-5 and J usage is TRBJ2-1; D gene ambiguous. The CDR3 extends over 13 amino acids. Germline V gene lookup returns CDR1 LGHNT and CDR2 FRNRAP. The ends were cut back, 5 bases at V and 4 bases at J, with 9 bases in the middle. The chain's CDR3 is CASGLPLYNEQFF. The CDR3 DNA follows: TGTGCTAGTGGTCTCCCGCTTTACAATGAGCAGTTCTTC.

This clone has more than one count but fewer than ten. This chain connects TRBV4-1 to TRBJ1-1; 7 nucleotides match TRBD1. Germline V gene sequence: CDR1 MGHRA, CDR2 YSYEKL. The CDR3 contains 14 residues. With 4 bases clipped from V and 2 bases from J, the junction kept 4 bases outside the gene matches. Here the CDR3 reads CASSPGQSNTEAFF. The CDR3 DNA reads TGCGCCAGCAGCCCGGGACAGTCAAACACTGAAGCTTTCTTT.

The CDR3: CASSRGEAGGPYEQYF. DNA of the CDR3: TGTGCCTCGAGCAGGGGAGAGGCGGGAGGGCCCTACGAGCAGTACTTC. The chain links TRBV28 to TRBJ2-7; 9 nucleotides agree with TRBD2. Germline V gene lookup returns CDR1 MDHEN and CDR2 SYDVKM. Unmatched junction bases numbered 16, after V lost 11 bases and J lost 2 bases. The CDR3 loop spans 16 amino acids. Supplemented by reference TRBV28 and TRBJ2-7, the full variable domain reads DVKVTQSSRYLVKRTGEKVFLECVQDMDHENMFWYRQDPGLGLRLIYFSYDVKMKEKGDIPEGYSVSREKKERFSLILESASTNQTSMYLCASSRGEAGGPYEQYFGPGTRLTVT.

The chain joins TRBV10-3 to TRBJ2-3, with D maybe TRBD2 (5 bases). Germline CDR1 and CDR2: ENHRY and SYGVKD. This CDR3 spans 14 amino acids. V was cut by 4 bases and J by 1 base, with 9 bases left in between. The CDR3 nucleotides read TGTGCCATCAGTGTAGGTAGCGGCACAGATACGCAGTATTTT. Its protein product is CAISVGSGTDTQYF.

The chain's CDR3 is CASSGDRGYGYTF. The CDR3 DNA follows: TGTGCCAGCAGTGGGGACAGGGGCTATGGCTACACCTTC. This rearrangement joins TRBV6-1 to TRBJ1-2; 10 positions match TRBD1. The V segment lost 4 bases and the J segment 4 bases; nucleotides outside the gene matches: 0. From germline, CDR1 is MNHNS and CDR2 SASEGT. This CDR3 comprises 13 residues.

This clone was seen a handful of times. This chain links TRBV18 with TRBJ2-7; D gene ambiguous. The CDR3 contains 12 residues. Per the germline V gene, CDR1 is KGHSH and CDR2 is LQKENI. Trimming cost V 3 bases and J 2 bases, with 5 bases left between them. In nucleotides, the CDR3 is TGTGCCAGCTCACCTGTCCCCTACGAGCAGTACTTC. Amino acid sequence: CASSPVPYEQYF.